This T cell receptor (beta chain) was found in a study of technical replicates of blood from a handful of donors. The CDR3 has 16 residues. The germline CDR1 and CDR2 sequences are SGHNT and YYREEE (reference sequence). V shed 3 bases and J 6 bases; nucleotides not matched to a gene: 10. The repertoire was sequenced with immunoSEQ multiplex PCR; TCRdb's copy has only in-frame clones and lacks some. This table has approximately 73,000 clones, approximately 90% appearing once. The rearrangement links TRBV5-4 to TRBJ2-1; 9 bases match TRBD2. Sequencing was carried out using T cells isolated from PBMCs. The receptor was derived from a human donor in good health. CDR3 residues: CASSSGVAGGPNEQFF. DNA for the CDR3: TGTGCCAGCAGCTCGGGGGTGGCGGGAGGGCCCAATGAGCAGTTCTTC.